These 31 T cell receptor beta chains were sequenced from one sample in a study of Graves' ophthalmopathy and Graves' hyperthyroidism. TCR beta CDR3 amplification used RNA transcripts. RT-PCR in the first round used HTBI primers; a second-round multiplex PCR followed. TCRdb reprocessed the multiplex PCR reads via MiXCR and lists one record per CDR3 protein. The sample records about 230,000 distinct CDR3 sequences, about 46% being singletons. Material: peripheral blood. Receptor source: an adult man with Graves' ophthalmopathy.

The V and J genes are TRBV20-1 and TRBJ2-7; TRBD1 might be the D (6 bases). V was clipped by 4 bases and J by 2 bases, with 9 bases between them. The CDR3 has 12 residues. The germline V gene encodes CDR1 DFQATT and CDR2 SNEGSKA (reference sequence). CDR3 in amino acids: CSATRDTYEQYF. The CDR3 DNA reads TGCAGTGCTACCCGGGACACCTACGAGCAGTACTTC.

Of note for this clonotype: At one boundary the junction diverges from the germline segment, which might be a read error. The chain is built from TRBV10-2 and TRBJ1-1, with a possible D match to TRBD1 (5 bases). Germline V lookup: CDR1 WSHSY, CDR2 SAAADI. The CDR3 is 13 residues long. The CDR3 loop is CASSWEGKTEAFF. For the CDR3, the DNA is TGTGCCAGCAGTTGGGAGGGGAAAACTGAAGCTTTCTTT.

The genes are TRBV19 and TRBJ1-2, with D possibly being TRBD1 (6 bases). Trimming shortened V by 7 bases and J by 8 bases, and 17 bases separated the two germline ends. CDR3 length: 13 residues. The germline CDR1 and CDR2 sequences are LNHDA and SQIVND (reference sequence). The DNA for the CDR3 is TGTGCCAGTAATAGACAGGAAGCCTTCGGCTACACCTTC. Amino acid sequence: CASNRQEAFGYTF.

This chain links TRBV7-8 with TRBJ1-1; tentative D call: TRBD1 (6 bases). Deletions cut 5 bases from V and 1 base from J, with 11 bases between. CDR3 length equals 14 residues. CDR1 is SGHVS and CDR2 is FQNEAQ in the germline V gene. Here the CDR3 reads CASSGGRRNTEAFF. The CDR3 coding sequence is TGTGCCAGCAGCGGGGGGCGCCGGAACACTGAAGCTTTCTTT.

This rearrangement joins TRBV9 to TRBJ2-5; 10 positions match TRBD2. This CDR3 region has 15 residues. The germline V gene has CDR1 SGDLS and CDR2 YYNGEE. With V trimmed by 0 bases and J by 4 bases, 3 bases remained unmatched. DNA for the CDR3: TGTGCCAGCAGCGTAGGGGGACTAGCGATAGAGACCCAGTACTTC. Its translation is CASSVGGLAIETQYF. Full variable domain (remainder filled in from reference TRBV9 and TRBJ2-5): DSGVTQTPKHLITATGQRVTLRCSPRSGDLSVYWYQQSLDQGLQFLIQYYNGEERAKGNILERFSAQQFPDLHSELNLSSLELGDSALYFCASSVGGLAIETQYFGPGTRLLVL.

The gene calls are TRBV29-1 and TRBJ1-2; TRBD1 aligns across 10 bases. CDR3 length: 13 residues. Germline CDR1 and CDR2: SQVTM and ANQGSEA. V was clipped by 4 bases and J by 6 bases; unmatched bases: 5. Here the CDR3 DNA reads TGCAGCGTTGGGACAGGGGGGCGCCATGGCTACACCTTC. Its translation: CSVGTGGRHGYTF. The complete variable domain, with remaining parts taken from reference TRBV29-1 and TRBJ1-2, reads SAVISQKPSRDICQRGTSLTIQCQVDSQVTMMFWYRQQPGQSLTLIATANQGSEATYESGFVIDKFPISRPNLTFSTLTVSNMSPEDSSIYLCSVGTGGRHGYTFGSGTRLTVV.

This clonotype has more than one count but fewer than ten. The genes are TRBV5-6 and TRBJ1-2; D is undetermined. Germline V CDR1 and CDR2: SGHDT, YYEEEE. CDR3 length equals 13 residues. The V end was cut by 6 bases, the J end by 4 bases, with 13 bases between. The CDR3 DNA follows: TGTGCCAGCACCCTAGCAGGCGTCTATGGCTACACCTTC. It codes for CASTLAGVYGYTF.

The V call is TRBV25-1, the J call TRBJ2-5; the match to TRBD2 covers 13 bases. The V segment lost 6 bases and the J segment 1 base; nucleotides outside the gene matches: 5. This CDR3 has 16 amino acids. Per the germline V gene, CDR1 is MGHDK and CDR2 is SYGVNS. The CDR3 region is CASSGLAGEFQETQYF. The CDR3 nucleotides are TGTGCCAGCAGCGGACTAGCGGGGGAATTCCAAGAGACCCAGTACTTC.

As regards this clonotype: Germline and junction disagree at one end, which may indicate a read error. The chain carries TRBV11-2 and TRBJ1-5; 7 nucleotides align to TRBD1. The germline CDR1 and CDR2 sequences are SGHAT and FQNNGV. This CDR3 is built from 15 residues. The CDR3 reads CASSQPLGQRQPQHF. As DNA, the CDR3 is TGCGCCAGCAGCCAGCCGTTGGGACAGCGACAGCCCCAGCATTTT.

This clonotype has only a few counts. In DNA, the CDR3 is TGTGCCAGCAGCCTCTCCAAGGGGGGAGTCTCCTACGAGCAGTACTTC. This sequence encodes CASSLSKGGVSYEQYF. The rearrangement joins TRBV28 to TRBJ2-7; D assignment may be TRBD1 or TRBD2 (6 bases each). From germline, CDR1 is MDHEN and CDR2 SYDVKM. Trimming pared 6 bases from V and 0 bases from J, leaving 18 bases between. CDR3 length equals 16 residues.

The rearrangement uses TRBV19 and TRBJ2-5; D is ambiguous. Germline V gene lookup returns CDR1 LNHDA and CDR2 SQIVND (reference sequence). The CDR3 extends over 14 amino acids. Between the trimmed V and J ends, which lost 4 bases and 4 bases, there was a span of 13 bases. The CDR3 region is CASSRTITAETQYF. The CDR3 nucleotides read TGTGCCAGTAGTAGAACTATCACGGCAGAGACCCAGTACTTC.

The chain joins TRBV12-3 or TRBV12-4 to TRBJ2-2; maybe TRBD2 (7 bases). The CDR3 totals 15 residues. V was shortened by 0 bases and J by 6 bases, with 11 bases between the two germline ends. The CDR3 loop is CASSLAGGRAGELFF. The CDR3 coding sequence is TGTGCCAGCAGTTTAGCCGGGGGGCGCGCCGGGGAGCTGTTTTTT.

A few counts support this clonotype. The chain combines TRBV19 with TRBJ1-5, with D perhaps TRBD1 (5 bases). The V end lost 2 bases, the J end lost 2 bases, and 13 bases lay between the germline ends. The CDR3 contains 16 residues. Germline-derived CDR1 and CDR2 are LNHDA and SQIVND (reference sequence). CDR3 region: CASSISRDGRNQPQHF. The DNA of the CDR3 is TGTGCCAGTAGTATAAGCAGGGATGGGCGCAATCAGCCCCAGCATTTT. Combining the CDR3 with reference TRBV19 and TRBJ1-5 gives the whole variable domain DGGITQSPKYLFRKEGQNVTLSCEQNLNHDAMYWYRQDPGQGLRLIYYSQIVNDFQKGDIAEGYSVSREKKESFPLTVTSAQKNPTAFYLCASSISRDGRNQPQHFGDGTRLSIL.

J is TRBJ1-5 and V is TRBV12-3 or TRBV12-4; possible D gene TRBD1, 6 bases. The V end was cut by 5 bases, the J end by 5 bases, with 16 bases between. The CDR3 extends over 15 amino acids. The CDR3: CASSPRGIGHQPQHF. The CDR3 region has the DNA TGTGCCAGCAGTCCCAGGGGAATCGGTCATCAGCCCCAGCATTTT.

V usage is TRBV2 and J usage is TRBJ2-3; unclear D gene. The germline V gene has CDR1 SNHLY and CDR2 FYNNEI. The CDR3 length is 15 residues. V lost 10 bases and J lost 5, with 22 bases in between. Here the CDR3 reads CATQTASLGGDTQYF. The CDR3 nucleotides are TGTGCCACACAAACAGCAAGCCTAGGCGGAGATACGCAGTATTTT.

The rearrangement links TRBV20-1 to TRBJ1-6, with unresolved D. Trimming removed 1 base at V and 7 bases at J, with 5 bases between. Germline loops: CDR1 DFQATT, CDR2 SNEGSKA (reference sequence). This CDR3 is built from 12 residues. CDR3 sequence (DNA): TGCAGTGCTAGAGCCTCAAATTCACCCCTCCACTTT. Translating gives CSARASNSPLHF.

A note on this clonotype: The CDR3 ends on some other residue instead of the conserved phenylalanine or tryptophan, so this is likely a read error. V usage is TRBV20-1 and J usage is TRBJ1-1; D is ambiguous. The V and J ends lost 5 bases and 6 bases respectively, with 13 bases between them. CDR3 length: 12 amino acids. Germline values: CDR1 DFQATT, CDR2 SNEGSKA (reference sequence). The CDR3 sequence: CSAGEQLAEAFV. The CDR3 DNA is TGCAGTGCTGGGGAGCAGTTGGCTGAAGCTTTCGTT.

V gene TRBV7-8 combines with J gene TRBJ1-5; no definite D call. The V end was cut by 6 bases, the J end by 3 bases, with 9 bases between. Germline V gene data show CDR1 as SGHVS and CDR2 as FQNEAQ. The CDR3 has 13 amino acids. CDR3 sequence reads: CASSYQPNQPQHF. The CDR3 region has the DNA TGTGCCAGCAGTTACCAACCCAATCAGCCCCAGCATTTT.

This chain connects TRBV4-1 to TRBJ2-5, with D perhaps matching TRBD1 (5 bases). Germline CDR1 MGHRA, CDR2 YSYEKL. Trimming left V 0 bases short and J 4 bases short, with 18 bases between. CDR3 size: 17 residues. Written as DNA, the CDR3 is TGCGCCAGCAGCCAAGATCTAAGCGTAGGGGCCCCAGAGACCCAGTACTTC. Encoded protein: CASSQDLSVGAPETQYF.

As concerns this clonotype: Its ends do not fully match the called genes, so a read error is possible. The chain is built from TRBV9 and TRBJ1-6, with a possible D match to TRBD1 (5 bases). Germline V gene data show CDR1 as SGDLS and CDR2 as YYNGEE. The CDR3 contains 15 residues. CDR3 sequence reads: CTSSFGRADNSPLHF. DNA for the CDR3: TGTACCAGCAGCTTTGGCAGGGCGGATAATTCACCCCTCCACTTT.

The chain uses TRBV7-3 and TRBJ2-5, with D possibly being TRBD2 (7 bases). Judging by the DNA end, TRBJ2-7 fits better; the J call may be wrong. The CDR3 extends over 14 amino acids. From germline, CDR1 is SGHTA and CDR2 FQGTGA. The CDR3 coding sequence is TGTGCCAGCAGCTTAGCGGGGGCCGACTACGAGCAGTACTTC. This encodes CASSLAGADYEQYF.

The chain couples TRBV25-1 to TRBJ1-4; D not resolved. V dropped 5 bases and J dropped 3 bases, with 7 bases sitting between them. The CDR3 sequence is 13 residues long. Germline loops: CDR1 MGHDK, CDR2 SYGVNS. The CDR3 sequence: CASSFVANEKLFF. CDR3 nucleotide sequence: TGTGCCAGCAGTTTTGTTGCTAATGAAAAACTGTTTTTT.

This chain uses TRBV5-1 with TRBJ2-1, with TRBD1 matching 7 bases. CDR1 and CDR2 from the germline V gene are SGHRS and YFSETQ. This CDR3 comprises 15 residues. The J segment lost 4 bases and the V segment lost 4 bases, leaving 8 bases of the junction unmatched. The CDR3: CASSPNPTGYNEQFF. The CDR3, as DNA: TGCGCCAGCAGCCCCAACCCGACAGGGTACAATGAGCAGTTCTTC.

The chain links TRBV7-2 to TRBJ2-6; 8 nucleotides agree with TRBD1. The length of the CDR3 is 18 residues. V lost 5 bases and J lost 1; bases outside the gene matches: 10. Germline-derived CDR1 and CDR2 are SGHTA and FQGNSA. CDR3 nucleotide sequence: TGTGCCAGCAGCCCGAGGGGGACAGGAACTTCTGGGGCCAACGTCCTGACTTTC. It is translated as CASSPRGTGTSGANVLTF.

This clonotype came up a few times. The V and J genes are TRBV7-3 and TRBJ2-2; D unclear. V gave up 5 bases and J gave up 7 bases, with 11 bases separating them. Germline assignment: CDR1 SGHTA and CDR2 FQGTGA. The CDR3 has 13 amino acids. In DNA form, the CDR3 reads TGTGCCAGCAGCCAAGGGCCTGACGGGGAGCTGTTTTTT. Its translation: CASSQGPDGELFF.

The rearrangement uses TRBV10-3 and TRBJ1-1; unclear D gene. V gave up 4 bases and J gave up 10 bases, with 10 bases separating them. Germline V gives CDR1 ENHRY, CDR2 SYGVKD. The CDR3 has 11 residues. CDR3: CAISGSTAAFF. The CDR3 bases are TGTGCCATCAGTGGGTCGACGGCAGCTTTCTTT.

The chain has TRBV29-1 and TRBJ2-7, with D perhaps matching TRBD2 (5 bases). The CDR3 contains 12 residues. Trimming shortened V by 7 bases and J by 3 bases, and 13 bases separated the two germline ends. From germline, CDR1 is SQVTM and CDR2 ANQGSEA. CDR3 sequence reads: CSASDGNYEQYF. DNA of the CDR3: TGCAGCGCTTCGGACGGGAACTACGAGCAGTACTTC.

This clonotype was seen a handful of times. The V gene is TRBV7-4, the J gene TRBJ2-6, with 12 bases matching TRBD2. CDR3 length: 19 amino acids. V shed 5 bases and J 2 bases; nucleotides not matched to a gene: 10. The V gene's germline CDR1 is SGHVT and CDR2 SQSDAQ. CDR3 sequence (DNA): TGTGCCAGCAGCACCCCGACTAGCGGGAGAGACCCTGGGGCCAACGTCCTGACTTTC. It codes for CASSTPTSGRDPGANVLTF.

This clonotype showed up just once. Germline is not matched at one junction end, which may reflect a read error. The chain combines TRBV5-1 with TRBJ2-2, with a tentative D call TRBD2 (6 bases). The CDR3 extends over 15 amino acids. Germline CDR1 and CDR2: SGHRS and YFSETQ. CDR3 coding DNA: TGTGCCAGCAGCTTCCAGCGGGCAAACACCGGGGAGCTGTTTTTT. This codes for CASSFQRANTGELFF.

V is TRBV29-1 and J is TRBJ1-1; D is unresolved. The CDR3 is 11 amino acids. From germline, CDR1 is SQVTM and CDR2 ANQGSEA. V was pared by 2 bases and J by 7 bases, with 8 bases between. CDR3 in DNA: TGCAGCGTTGAAAGGCAGCTTGAAGCTTTCTTT. This gives the protein CSVERQLEAFF. The variable domain in full, completed from reference TRBV29-1 and TRBJ1-1, reads SAVISQKPSRDICQRGTSLTIQCQVDSQVTMMFWYRQQPGQSLTLIATANQGSEATYESGFVIDKFPISRPNLTFSTLTVSNMSPEDSSIYLCSVERQLEAFFGQGTRLTVV.

V usage is TRBV15 and J usage is TRBJ2-2, with D unclear. V lost 1 base to trimming and J lost 2 bases, with 5 bases between them. Germline V gene data show CDR1 as LNHNV and CDR2 as YYDKDF (reference sequence). The CDR3 consists of 14 residues. The CDR3 sequence: CATSRGHNTGELFF. CDR3 nucleotides: TGTGCCACCAGCAGAGGACATAACACCGGGGAGCTGTTTTTT. The full variable domain, in which reference TRBV15 and TRBJ2-2 provide the parts outside the CDR3, is DAMVIQNPRYQVTQFGKPVTLSCSQTLNHNVMYWYQQKSSQAPKLLFHYYDKDFNNEADTPDNFQSRRPNTSFCFLDIRSPGLGDTAMYLCATSRGHNTGELFFGEGSRLTVL.